This TCR beta chain was retrieved from a study of cytomegalovirus exposure and HLA in healthy donors. Trimming took 7 bases from V and 1 from J, leaving 11 bases between them. Germline V gives CDR1 LGHNT, CDR2 FRNRAP. The CDR3 has 14 residues. The PCR used 60 Vbeta and 13 Jbeta primers. The assay was immunoSEQ multiplex PCR, and TCRdb's table has in-frame clones only and misses some. The table has about 120,000 clones, 77% seen once. The chain recombines TRBV12-5 with TRBJ1-5; D uncertain. The sequencing input was PBMCs. This TCR was sampled from a man aged 18 to 30 in good health and CMV-seropositive. CDR3 in DNA: TGTGCTAGTGCCCCTTTTCGGAGCAATCAGCCCCAGCATTTT. This gives the protein CASAPFRSNQPQHF.